A selection of T cell receptor beta chains follows, all from one sample in a study of T cell repertoires in cytomegalovirus infection. Their target antigens are unknown. MiXCR, run by TCRdb on the reads, gives a single entry per CDR3 protein. The sample includes 230,000 or so distinct CDR3 sequences, roughly 34% seen only once; the top ten take roughly three fifths. The sequencing used CD8+ T cells from cultured PBMCs, collected from culture after CMV antigen stimulation. These receptors were taken from a human donor in good health (CMV status not recorded). Some clones in this sample may be carry-over from other donors' samples. Both conserved end residues are part of each CDR3. Each record gives: J gene, D gene, V gene, clone size, CDR3 DNA, CDR3 protein. The D gene is left open where the match is weak. Rows give clone size only sometimes, using once, few, many, or a class for an expanded clone.

TRBJ2-3	-	TRBV11-2	few	TGTGCCAGCAGCTTAGAGCACTCTAGCACAGATACGCAGTATTTT	CASSLEHSSTDTQYF
TRBJ1-1	-	TRBV11-2	-	TGTGCCAGCAGCCCGCGGGGGCTGAACACTGAAGCTTTCTTT	CASSPRGLNTEAFF
TRBJ1-1	-	TRBV12-3/TRBV12-4	-	TGTGCCAGCAGGGGTGTTAGTGAAGCTTTCTTT	CASRGVSEAFF
TRBJ1-2	-	TRBV3-1	-	TGTGCCAGCAGCCCCCTGCTCCCGGCGGGAGGCTACACCTTC	CASSPLLPAGGYTF
TRBJ2-6	-	TRBV28	-	TGTGCCAGCAGTTTAGTTGGCAGAACCTCTGGGGCCAACGTCCTGACTTTC	CASSLVGRTSGANVLTF
TRBJ1-3	-	TRBV6-6	-	TGTGCCAGCAGTCAGAGGCCAGACTCTGGAAACACCATATATTTT	CASSQRPDSGNTIYF
TRBJ2-7	TRBD1	TRBV6-1	-	TGTGCCAGCAGTGTTGACAGGGGGCGGGACGAGCAGTACTTC	CASSVDRGRDEQYF
TRBJ2-5	-	TRBV11-2	many	TGTGCCAGCAGCTTAGAGGCAGGGGGCGCGGGGGCCGAGACCCAGTACTTC	CASSLEAGGAGAETQYF
TRBJ2-1	TRBD2	TRBV29-1	once	TGCAGCGTGGTCGGACTAGCGGGAGCCCGCTCCTACAATGAGCAGTTCTTC	CSVVGLAGARSYNEQFF
TRBJ1-1	-	TRBV19	-	TGTGCCAGTACCCTTGGGGGCCCTGAAGCTTTCTTT	CASTLGGPEAFF
TRBJ1-1	-	TRBV19	once	TGTGCCAGTAGTTGGGGGACCTCCCGGGAAGCTTTCTTT	CASSWGTSREAFF
TRBJ1-6	TRBD1	TRBV7-6	-	TGTGCCAGCAGCCAGGACAGGGGCGGGTCACCCCTCCACTTT	CASSQDRGGSPLHF
TRBJ2-5	-	TRBV28	-	TGTGCCAGCAGTCCCAACGGTCGGGGCTTGGAGACCCAGTACTTC	CASSPNGRGLETQYF
TRBJ2-1	-	TRBV7-6	-	TGTGCCAGCAGCTTACCTGCGCAACCGGATGAGCAGTTCTTC	CASSLPAQPDEQFF
TRBJ1-1	-	TRBV7-6	few	TGTGCCAGCAGCTTAAAAAAGAACACTGAAGCTTTCTTT	CASSLKKNTEAFF
TRBJ2-3	TRBD2	TRBV27	once	TGTGCCAGCAGCCTCCCCGGACTAGCGGGACAGACAGATACGCAGTATTTT	CASSLPGLAGQTDTQYF
TRBJ1-2	-	TRBV7-8	few	TGTGCCAGCAGCTTATTTCAGGGCTACTATGGCTACACCTTC	CASSLFQGYYGYTF